The clone carrying this TCR beta chain has more than one count but fewer than ten. Its target is unknown. TCRdb fed the 5' RACE reads into MiXCR, producing one record per CDR3 protein. This repertoire shows about half a million distinct CDR3 sequences, about 20% found once; its top ten account for more than 9%. The record originates from a study of T-cell memory formation after mild COVID-19. Per the germline V gene, CDR1 is SGHVS and CDR2 is FQNEAQ. The CDR3 is 14 residues long. With 4 bases removed from V and 6 bases from J, the gap between germline ends came to 13 bases. Notes on the study in general: From day 15 to 85, contracting clones were balanced between CD4 and CD8, whereas later expanders leaned toward CD4+.

The V call is TRBV7-8, the J call TRBJ1-5, with a possible D match to TRBD1 (5 bases). The sequence was obtained from an adult woman who had mild COVID-19 (a few samples of this study predate the infection). Cell type and time point are not known. The sequenced sample consisted of PBMCs or a T cell subset sorted from them (not recorded which). In DNA, the CDR3 is TGTGCCAGCAGCTCCCTTCAGGGAGGTCAGCCCCAGCATTTT. This sequence encodes CASSSLQGGQPQHF.